The T cell receptor (beta chain) under discussion was sequenced for a study of T cell changes during pregnancy in multiple sclerosis. Sequencing was performed with immunoSEQ multiplex PCR; in TCRdb, only in-frame clones are kept and a portion is missing. The repertoire holds approximately 61,000 clones, with approximately 90% as singletons. Germline CDR1 SEHNR, CDR2 FQNEAQ (reference sequence). There are 13 residues in the CDR3. J was trimmed by 8 bases and V by 3 bases; bases with no gene match: 1. The starting material was peripheral blood, obtained after pregnancy. The chain couples TRBV7-9 to TRBJ2-1, with 10 bases aligning to TRBD2. This clonotype was obtained from a female donor in good health, enrolled as a control in a pregnancy study. Here the CDR3 reads CASSFSGRDEQFF. The CDR3 bases are TGTGCCAGCAGCTTCAGCGGGAGGGATGAGCAGTTCTTC.